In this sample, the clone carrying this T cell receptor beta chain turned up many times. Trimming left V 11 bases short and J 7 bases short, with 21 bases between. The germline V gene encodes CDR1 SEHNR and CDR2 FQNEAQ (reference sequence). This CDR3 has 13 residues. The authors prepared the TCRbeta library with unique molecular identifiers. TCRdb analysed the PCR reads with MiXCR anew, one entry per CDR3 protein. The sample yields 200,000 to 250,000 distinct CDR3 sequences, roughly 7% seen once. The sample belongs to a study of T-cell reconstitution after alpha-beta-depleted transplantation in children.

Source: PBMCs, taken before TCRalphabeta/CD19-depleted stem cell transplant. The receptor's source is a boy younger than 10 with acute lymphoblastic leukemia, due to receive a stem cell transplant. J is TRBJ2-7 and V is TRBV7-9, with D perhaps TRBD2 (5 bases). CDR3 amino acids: CAGQVSGFGEQYF. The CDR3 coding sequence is TGTGCCGGTCAAGTATCGGGATTTGGTGAGCAGTACTTC.